A single sample is the source of the 20 T cell receptor beta chains below, sequenced in a study of blood T cell repertoires in COVID-19. Using immunoSEQ multiplex PCR, the repertoire was profiled, and TCRdb retains in-frame clones only, with some absent. In the table there are hundreds of thousands of clones, 89% of which are singletons. The sequencing input was peripheral blood. These receptors came from a man aged 60 to 69 who had recovered from COVID-19.

This clone was counted a single time. The rearrangement uses TRBV27 and TRBJ1-5, with 7 positions matching TRBD1. CDR1 and CDR2 from the germline V gene are MNHEY and SMNVEV (reference sequence). Trimming at V came to 4 bases and at J to 6 bases, leaving 6 bases not matched to a gene. This CDR3 region has 14 residues. The CDR3 reads CASSSGRGIQPQHF. In nucleotides, the CDR3 is TGTGCCAGCAGTTCCGGCAGGGGGATTCAGCCCCAGCATTTT.

This rearrangement joins TRBV5-6 to TRBJ2-7, with 7 bases fitting TRBD1. With 4 bases clipped from V and 6 bases from J, the junction kept 7 bases outside the gene matches. CDR1 is SGHDT and CDR2 is YYEEEE in the germline V gene. The length of the CDR3 is 13 residues. CDR3 amino acids: CASSLGTVAEQYF. The CDR3 coding sequence is TGTGCCAGCAGCCTTGGGACAGTAGCCGAGCAGTACTTC.

The chain employs TRBV6-6 and TRBJ1-3; TRBD1 is a possible D gene (6 bases). V dropped 6 bases and J dropped 0 bases, with 15 bases sitting between them. Looked up from germline, CDR1 is MNHNY and CDR2 is SVGAGI (reference sequence). CDR3 length: 16 residues. CDR3 amino acids: CASRAGTPTSGNTIYF. The CDR3 DNA is TGTGCCAGCAGAGCCGGGACACCAACCTCTGGAAACACCATATATTTT.

The chain combines TRBV3-1 (or the pseudogene TRBV3-2) with TRBJ1-2, with a weak D call TRBD1 (6 bases). CDR1 LGHDT and CDR2 YNNKEL come from the germline V gene (reference sequence). V was shortened by 0 bases and J by 2 bases, with 16 bases between the two germline ends. The CDR3 spans 17 residues. CDR3 in amino acids: CASSQEYRTAYNYGYTF. The CDR3 nucleotides are TGTGCCAGCAGCCAAGAGTACCGGACAGCGTACAACTATGGCTACACCTTC.

This rearrangement joins TRBV2 to TRBJ1-3, with D perhaps TRBD1 (6 bases). Germline CDR1 SNHLY, CDR2 FYNNEI. The CDR3 spans 14 residues. The V end was cut by 6 bases, the J end by 2 bases, with 11 bases between. CDR3 DNA: TGTGCCAGCAGCGGATCAGGGGCTGGAAACACCATATATTTT. It yields the protein CASSGSGAGNTIYF.

The J gene is TRBJ2-2, the V gene TRBV18; unclear D gene. CDR3 length equals 16 residues. The V end lost 2 bases, the J end lost 2 bases, and 12 bases lay between the germline ends. CDR1 KGHSH and CDR2 LQKENI come from the germline V gene. Here the CDR3 DNA reads TGTGCCAGCTCACCATCTTTTCTACTAAACACCGGGGAGCTGTTTTTT. Translation gives CASSPSFLLNTGELFF.

As DNA, the CDR3 is TGTGCCTGTCGGGCTAGCGGGGGCAATGAGCAGTTCTTC. Translation gives CACRASGGNEQFF. The J gene is TRBJ2-1, the V gene TRBV6-5; 10 bases line up with TRBD2. V lost 11 bases to trimming and J lost 6 bases; unmatched junction nucleotides: 7. The CDR3 covers 13 residues. In germline, CDR1 is MNHEY, CDR2 SVGAGI.

This rearrangement joins TRBV5-6 to TRBJ1-2; possibly TRBD1 for D (6 bases). The CDR3 sequence is 18 residues long. Per the germline V gene, CDR1 is SGHDT and CDR2 is YYEEEE. The V end lost 3 bases, the J end lost 5 bases, and 26 bases lay between the germline ends. This CDR3 is CASSSLVGSAGVWYGYTF. The CDR3 bases are TGTGCCAGCAGCTCCCTGGTCGGGTCGGCAGGGGTATGGTATGGCTACACCTTC.

The chain couples TRBV18 to TRBJ1-5, with 7 bases lining up with TRBD1. The germline gives CDR1 KGHSH, CDR2 LQKENI. This CDR3 region has 15 residues. V trimming: 3 bases; J trimming: 0 bases; junction bases outside the gene matches: 2. The CDR3 bases are TGTGCCAGCTCACCCGGACAGGTTAGCAATCAGCCCCAGCATTTT. Translated, it gives CASSPGQVSNQPQHF. Combining the CDR3 with reference TRBV18 and TRBJ1-5 gives the whole variable domain NAGVMQNPRHLVRRRGQEARLRCSPMKGHSHVYWYRQLPEEGLKFMVYLQKENIIDESGMPKERFSAEFPKEGPSILRIQQVVRGDSAAYFCASSPGQVSNQPQHFGDGTRLSIL.

The rearrangement links TRBV28 to TRBJ1-2; possibly TRBD1 for D (6 bases). Between the trimmed V and J ends, which lost 5 bases and 8 bases, there was a span of 21 bases. This CDR3 has 15 amino acids. Germline V gene sequence: CDR1 MDHEN, CDR2 SYDVKM. CDR3 sequence (DNA): TGTGCCAGCAGTCGGGCGGGGGGGCTTGGACGAGGCTACACCTTC. Translating it yields CASSRAGGLGRGYTF.

V is TRBV29-1 and J is TRBJ1-1; a possible D gene is TRBD1 (5 bases). In germline, CDR1 is SQVTM, CDR2 ANQGSEA. There are 13 residues in the CDR3. Trimming removed 1 base from V and 3 bases from J, with 9 bases in between. The CDR3 region has the DNA TGCAGCGTTGAAGTACAGGTAGACACTGAAGCTTTCTTT. Translated, it gives CSVEVQVDTEAFF.

This clone was recorded once. The chain carries TRBV9 and TRBJ2-1; D perhaps matches TRBD2 (6 bases). The CDR3 spans 17 residues. Trimming took 0 bases from V and 0 from J, leaving 13 bases between them. Germline CDR1 reads SGDLS; CDR2 reads YYNGEE. The CDR3 nucleotides read TGTGCCAGCAGCGTAGAGGCCCGGGGGAGCTCCTACAATGAGCAGTTCTTC. Its translation is CASSVEARGSSYNEQFF.

The chain recombines TRBV18 with TRBJ2-7; D perhaps matches TRBD1 (6 bases). The germline V gene has CDR1 KGHSH and CDR2 LQKENI. There are 13 residues in the CDR3. Trimming shortened V by 6 bases and J by 2 bases, and 11 bases separated the two germline ends. The CDR3 protein is CASSLDSPYEQYF. The CDR3 DNA is TGTGCCAGCTCCCTGGACAGCCCCTACGAGCAGTACTTC.

This sequence joins TRBV9 and TRBJ2-1; TRBD1 matches 8 bases. Germline V gene lookup returns CDR1 SGDLS and CDR2 YYNGEE. This CDR3 comprises 16 residues. With 3 bases clipped from V and 5 bases from J, the junction kept 10 bases outside the gene matches. CDR3 nucleotides: TGTGCCAGCAGCGGCCGACAGGGGACCGGGAACAATGAGCAGTTCTTC. This codes for CASSGRQGTGNNEQFF.

V is TRBV12-5 and J is TRBJ2-5; TRBD1 matches 9 bases. The CDR3 extends over 21 amino acids. V lost 2 bases to trimming and J lost 1 base; unmatched junction nucleotides: 20. Germline-derived CDR1 and CDR2 are LGHNT and FRNRAP. CDR3 sequence: CASGLNPKGDRVDGGQETQYF. CDR3 nucleotides: TGTGCTAGTGGTTTGAACCCAAAGGGGGACAGGGTTGATGGGGGCCAAGAGACCCAGTACTTC.

V usage is TRBV20-1 and J usage is TRBJ2-5; D not certain. In germline, CDR1 is DFQATT, CDR2 SNEGSKA (reference sequence). Trimming pared 3 bases from V and 2 bases from J, leaving 16 bases between. The CDR3 loop spans 15 amino acids. The CDR3 coding sequence is TGCAGTGCTAGTCCCCGAGGATTCATTCAAGAGACCCAGTACTTC. It yields the protein CSASPRGFIQETQYF.

The chain combines TRBV3-1 (or the pseudogene TRBV3-2) with TRBJ2-1; 11 bases are a match to TRBD2. Losses at the gene ends were 3 bases for V and 6 bases for J; bases not matched to a gene: 7. The CDR3 sequence is 16 residues long. Looked up from germline, CDR1 is LGHDT and CDR2 is YNNKEL (reference sequence). The CDR3 DNA follows: TGTGCCAGCAGCCATTCACGAGGACTAGCGGGCAATGAGCAGTTCTTC. Protein sequence: CASSHSRGLAGNEQFF.

The chain uses TRBV9 and TRBJ1-5, with a weak D call TRBD1 (5 bases). Germline V gives CDR1 SGDLS, CDR2 YYNGEE. The CDR3 extends over 14 amino acids. The V end was cut by 1 base, the J end by 7 bases, with 12 bases between. The CDR3 DNA is TGTGCCAGCAGCGTAATGGCAGGGAGGCAGCCCCAGCATTTT. This codes for CASSVMAGRQPQHF.

The rearrangement joins TRBV7-2 to TRBJ2-6; possible D gene TRBD1, 6 bases. The germline V gene has CDR1 SGHTA and CDR2 FQGNSA. The CDR3 sequence is 16 residues long. V gave up 5 bases and J gave up 1 base, with 12 bases separating them. The CDR3 protein is CASSPQGVSGANVLTF. The CDR3 DNA sequence: TGTGCCAGCAGCCCACAGGGAGTTTCTGGGGCCAACGTCCTGACTTTC.

Here the CDR3 DNA reads TGCGCCAGCAGCTCCGGGACTGGTGGGGAAAAACTGTTTTTT. Translation: CASSSGTGGEKLFF. This sequence joins TRBV5-1 and TRBJ1-4; a possible D gene is TRBD1 (5 bases). The CDR3 length is 14 residues. Germline values: CDR1 SGHRS, CDR2 YFSETQ. V was pared by 3 bases and J by 8 bases, with 14 bases between.